This TCR beta chain emerged from a study of T cells after yellow fever vaccination. This clonotype was counted at least ten times. Its target is not known. General observations from the study: Within FACS-sorted repertoires, abundant clonotypes contaminating from the bulk population could be present. Post-booster repertoires again held most primary-vaccination clones (just under 97% CD4, around 90% CD8).

With 2 bases removed from V and 13 bases from J, the gap between germline ends came to 17 bases. CDR1 and CDR2 (germline): MGHRA, YSYEKL. The CDR3 runs 13 residues. TCRdb analysed the 5' RACE reads with MiXCR anew, one entry per CDR3 protein. This sample yields some 160,000 distinct CDR3 sequences, of which around 9.7% are seen a single time; approximately 39% belongs to the top ten. This specimen was CD8+ T cells sorted from PBMCs, taken 45 days after the yellow fever booster vaccination. The receptor comes from a man between 18 and 35 years old who received the YFV17D yellow fever vaccine. This rearrangement joins TRBV4-1 to TRBJ1-1; TRBD1 is a possible D gene (5 bases). The CDR3 DNA sequence: TGCGCCAGCAGCCAATTCCCCGGACAAGAGGATTTCTTT. This codes for CASSQFPGQEDFF.